Shown below are 30 T cell receptor beta chains from a single sample sequenced in a study of response to subunit inactivated influenza vaccine. TCRdb reprocessed the RT-PCR reads via MiXCR and lists one record per CDR3 protein. This table holds more than 500,000 distinct CDR3 sequences, about 11% found once. This sample also appeared in a second study, on T cells expressing NK-cell markers. From that second work: UMIs were included in TCR beta cDNA generated by 5'RACE template switching.

Sequencing used PBMCs from blood, obtained on the day of vaccination. The receptors stem from a man aged 45-60 years who received an inactivated influenza vaccine.

This clonotype was seen only a few times. At one end, the junction sequence differs from germline, possibly due to a read error. The chain couples TRBV5-6 to TRBJ1-5; D gene uncertain. In germline, CDR1 is SGHDT, CDR2 YYEEEE. The CDR3 extends over 12 amino acids. The CDR3 here is CASSLNSQLQHF. The CDR3 region has the DNA TGTGCCAGCAGCTTGAACAGCCAGCTCCAGCATTTT.

CDR3 bases: TGTGCCAGCTCACCGGGACTAGCGGGGTTTGAGCAGTTCTTC. Translation: CASSPGLAGFEQFF. V and J are TRBV18 and TRBJ2-1; 13 bases are shared with TRBD2. The junction had 2 bases not matched to a gene; V was cut back by 3 bases and J by 9 bases. The CDR3 length is 14 residues. Germline V gene lookup returns CDR1 KGHSH and CDR2 LQKENI.

This clonotype was counted only a few times. The chain uses TRBV29-1 and TRBJ2-3, with D perhaps given as TRBD1 or TRBD2 (6 bases each). Trimming left V 8 bases short and J 4 bases short, with 16 bases between. The CDR3 covers 13 residues. The germline V gene encodes CDR1 SQVTM and CDR2 ANQGSEA. CDR3 bases: TGCAGCTGGAACAGGGTAGCGGCAGATACGCAGTATTTT. Residues: CSWNRVAADTQYF.

The chain has TRBV4-3 and TRBJ1-6; D call uncertain. Trimming cost V 2 bases and J 3 bases, with 8 bases left between them. The CDR3 runs 15 residues. CDR1 LGHNA and CDR2 YSLEER come from the germline V gene. The DNA for the CDR3 is TGCGCCAGCAGCCAAATAAAGGGCTATAATTCACCCCTCCACTTT. Its translation is CASSQIKGYNSPLHF.

The chain couples TRBV15 to TRBJ2-7, with D perhaps TRBD2 (6 bases). Trimming shortened V by 0 bases and J by 2 bases, and 14 bases separated the two germline ends. CDR3 size: 16 residues. The germline gives CDR1 LNHNV, CDR2 YYDKDF (reference sequence). The CDR3 DNA follows: TGTGCCACCAGCAGAGATCGACTAGTTGGGCCCTACGAGCAGTACTTC. It specifies CATSRDRLVGPYEQYF.

This clonotype was seen only a few times. The gene calls are TRBV5-1 and TRBJ2-2; no clear D gene. The germline gives CDR1 SGHRS, CDR2 YFSETQ. The ends were cut back, 0 bases at V and 0 bases at J, with 6 bases in the middle. The CDR3 sequence is 15 residues long. The CDR3, as DNA: TGCGCCAGCAGCTTGGTACAGACGAACACCGGGGAGCTGTTTTTT. Encoded protein: CASSLVQTNTGELFF.

The chain is built from TRBV20-1 and TRBJ2-2, with 10 bases that match TRBD2. The CDR3 length is 19 residues. Unmatched junction bases numbered 14, after V lost 2 bases and J lost 2 bases. Germline CDR1 is DFQATT and CDR2 is SNEGSKA (reference sequence). CDR3 bases: TGCAGTGCTAGACTAATTAGCGGGGGGCCCCTGCTTAACACCGGGGAGCTGTTTTTT. It specifies CSARLISGGPLLNTGELFF.

The sample holds one count of this clonotype. A much larger clone lies one base from this, so it may be a read error. The chain joins TRBV5-1 to TRBJ2-1; the D is unclear. The CDR3 is 12 amino acids. The germline gives CDR1 SGHRS, CDR2 YFSETQ. Trimming took off 4 bases at V and 6 bases at J, with 8 bases between the two ends. CDR3 residues: CASSIYSNEQFF. CDR3 sequence (DNA): TGCGCCAGCAGCATCTACTCCAATGAGCAGTTCTTC. Using reference TRBV5-1 and TRBJ2-1 for the parts outside the CDR3, the full variable domain is KAGVTQTPRYLIKTRGQQVTLSCSPISGHRSVSWYQQTPGQGLQFLFEYFSETQRNKGNFPGRFSGRQFSNSRSEMNVSTLELGDSALYLCASSIYSNEQFFGPGTRLTVL.

The genes are TRBV30 and TRBJ2-7; no clear D gene. The CDR3 runs 14 residues. Trimming took 2 bases from V and 0 from J, leaving 11 bases between them. Germline CDR1 and CDR2: GTSNPN and SVGIG (reference sequence). The CDR3 loop is CAWSSSGPSYEQYF. In nucleotides, the CDR3 is TGTGCCTGGAGTTCTTCCGGACCCTCCTACGAGCAGTACTTC.

This clonotype was counted only a few times. This sequence joins TRBV27 and TRBJ2-7; 8 bases line up with TRBD2. J was trimmed by 2 bases and V by 5 bases; bases with no gene match: 8. The CDR3 totals 15 residues. Germline assignment: CDR1 MNHEY and CDR2 SMNVEV (reference sequence). The CDR3 sequence: CASSPPGLVTYEQYF. In nucleotides, the CDR3 is TGTGCCAGCAGTCCACCGGGACTAGTCACCTACGAGCAGTACTTC.

This clonotype was detected only a few times. The V gene is TRBV10-3, the J gene TRBJ1-4, with a tentative D call TRBD1 (6 bases). V lost 4 bases and J 5 bases, leaving 11 bases between the germline ends. Germline CDR1 and CDR2: ENHRY and SYGVKD. CDR3 size: 14 residues. The CDR3 coding sequence is TGTGCCATCAGTGTCGACAGGTTGAATGAAAAACTGTTTTTT. This codes for CAISVDRLNEKLFF.

This sequence joins TRBV20-1 and TRBJ2-1; 10 bases agree with TRBD1. Germline CDR1 DFQATT, CDR2 SNEGSKA (reference sequence). The CDR3 spans 14 residues. The junction had 7 bases not matched to a gene; V was cut back by 5 bases and J by 6 bases. The CDR3 nucleotides are TGCAGTGCTTCGCGACAGGGGGCGTTCAATGAGCAGTTCTTC. This encodes CSASRQGAFNEQFF.

A few counts support this clonotype. The chain uses TRBV9 and TRBJ2-3; no clear D. V lost 4 bases and J lost 5, with 11 bases in between. CDR3 length equals 13 residues. CDR1 is SGDLS and CDR2 is YYNGEE in the germline V gene. The CDR3 spells CASSHGGVDTQYF. CDR3 sequence (DNA): TGTGCCAGCAGCCATGGTGGGGTAGATACGCAGTATTTT.

The genes are TRBV4-3 and TRBJ2-7, with 7 positions matching TRBD1. V was clipped by 0 bases and J by 3 bases; unmatched bases: 5. Looked up from germline, CDR1 is LGHNA and CDR2 is YSLEER. CDR3 size: 15 residues. The CDR3 bases are TGCGCCAGCAGCCAAGATAGGGGACAGAACTACGAGCAGTACTTC. As protein: CASSQDRGQNYEQYF.

The V gene is TRBV20-1, the J gene TRBJ2-1; 9 bases map to TRBD2. With V trimmed by 8 bases and J by 9 bases, 17 bases remained unmatched. Germline V CDR1 and CDR2: DFQATT, SNEGSKA (reference sequence). The CDR3 spans 15 residues. The CDR3 bases are TGCAGTACCTCGCCAGCGGGAGGCTTCAGAGGTGAGCAGTTCTTC. Residues: CSTSPAGGFRGEQFF.

This chain links TRBV29-1 with TRBJ2-1, with D possibly matching TRBD2 (6 bases). This CDR3 spans 12 amino acids. The ends were cut back, 7 bases at V and 4 bases at J, with 11 bases in the middle. CDR1 and CDR2 from the germline V gene are SQVTM and ANQGSEA. As DNA, the CDR3 is TGCAGCGGGTGGGACTTATACAATGAGCAGTTCTTC. Amino acids: CSGWDLYNEQFF.

This clonotype was recorded a few times. This chain joins TRBV6-2 or TRBV6-3 and TRBJ2-1, with 7 positions matching TRBD1. Germline trimming cut 2 bases from V and 6 bases from J; bases unmatched to any gene: 4. CDR1 MNHEY and CDR2 SVGEGT come from the germline V gene. The CDR3 length is 14 residues. The CDR3 nucleotides are TGTGCCAGCAGTTACGTGACAGGGAGCAATGAGCAGTTCTTC. It specifies CASSYVTGSNEQFF.

This clonotype was found a few times. The chain carries TRBV20-1 and TRBJ2-1, with TRBD2 matching 15 bases. In germline, CDR1 is DFQATT, CDR2 SNEGSKA (reference sequence). The CDR3 sequence is 14 residues long. The V segment lost 8 bases and the J segment 15 bases; nucleotides outside the gene matches: 14. For the CDR3, the DNA is TGCAGTCCTGGAACCGGGACTAGCGGGAGGCCTGTGTTCTTC. Residues: CSPGTGTSGRPVFF.

This clonotype was detected a few times. V usage is TRBV9 and J usage is TRBJ2-2; 8 positions agree with TRBD2. CDR1 and CDR2 from the germline V gene are SGDLS and YYNGEE. The junction had 5 bases not matched to a gene; V was cut back by 3 bases and J by 4 bases. The CDR3 has 15 residues. CDR3 region: CASSAHSGATGELFF. Here the CDR3 DNA reads TGTGCCAGCAGCGCGCATAGCGGGGCCACCGGGGAGCTGTTTTTT. Using reference TRBV9 and TRBJ2-2 for the parts outside the CDR3, the full variable domain is DSGVTQTPKHLITATGQRVTLRCSPRSGDLSVYWYQQSLDQGLQFLIQYYNGEERAKGNILERFSAQQFPDLHSELNLSSLELGDSALYFCASSAHSGATGELFFGEGSRLTVL.

The CDR3 region is CASSIGGLGRNEQFF. The CDR3 nucleotides are TGTGCCAGTAGTATTGGAGGACTAGGACGCAATGAGCAGTTCTTC. The chain combines TRBV19 with TRBJ2-1, with 7 bases fitting TRBD2. The CDR3 covers 15 residues. Germline V CDR1 and CDR2: LNHDA, SQIVND (reference sequence). The V gene end was trimmed by 3 bases and the J gene end by 6 bases; junction bases not matched to a gene: 8.

This chain joins TRBV4-2 and TRBJ2-7; maybe TRBD2 (5 bases). The CDR3 sequence is 13 residues long. Germline V lookup: CDR1 LGHNA, CDR2 YNFKEQ. V was trimmed by 4 bases and J by 7 bases, leaving 14 bases between them. CDR3 coding DNA: TGTGCCAGCAGCCCGGGTCTCGGCGGGGAGCAGTACTTC. Its protein product is CASSPGLGGEQYF.

This clonotype was counted a few times. V usage is TRBV12-3 or TRBV12-4 and J usage is TRBJ2-7, with 10 bases that match TRBD2. Losses at the gene ends were 6 bases for V and 5 bases for J; bases not matched to a gene: 4. The CDR3 loop spans 13 amino acids. The CDR3, as DNA: TGTGCCAGCAGACTAGCGGGAATGAACGAGCAGTACTTC. The encoded protein is CASRLAGMNEQYF.

The table lists this clonotype with a few counts. The V and J genes are TRBV6-5 and TRBJ1-4; D possibly corresponds to TRBD1 (5 bases). The CDR3 has 15 residues. Looked up from germline, CDR1 is MNHEY and CDR2 is SVGAGI. V shed 2 bases and J shed 2 bases, with 9 bases lying between them. This CDR3 reads CASSYRGRTNEKLFF. CDR3 coding DNA: TGTGCCAGCAGTTACCGGGGGAGGACTAATGAAAAACTGTTTTTT.

This chain uses TRBV12-3 or TRBV12-4 with TRBJ2-1; TRBD2 matches 14 bases. Trimming removed 8 bases from V and 2 bases from J; junction bases left unmatched: 5. This CDR3 comprises 16 residues. The CDR3 loop is CASGWTSGRPYNEQFF. CDR3 in DNA: TGTGCCAGCGGTTGGACTAGCGGGAGGCCCTACAATGAGCAGTTCTTC.

This clonotype was detected once. A much bigger clone sits one base away, suggesting this may be a read error. This chain uses TRBV6-5 with TRBJ2-1, with 7 positions matching TRBD2. This CDR3 contains 16 residues. Germline-derived CDR1 and CDR2 are MNHEY and SVGAGI. CDR3 bases: TGTACCAGCAGTTACTCGACCAGCGGGGTTCGCAATGAGCAGTTCTTC. It is translated as CTSSYSTSGVRNEQFF.

V usage is TRBV7-9 and J usage is TRBJ1-4; D is uncertain. The length of the CDR3 is 14 residues. Germline V CDR1 and CDR2: SEHNR, FQNEAQ (reference sequence). The V gene lost 8 bases and the J gene lost 5 bases, with 15 bases spanning the gap. In DNA form, the CDR3 reads TGTGCCAGCGCGGAGGGCCAAGGAAATGAAAAACTGTTTTTT. Amino acids: CASAEGQGNEKLFF.

This clonotype came up a few times. V gene TRBV5-6 combines with J gene TRBJ2-5; TRBD1 might be the D (5 bases). The CDR3 is 13 residues long. V shed 3 bases and J shed 7 bases, with 13 bases lying between them. Germline V gene sequence: CDR1 SGHDT, CDR2 YYEEEE. The CDR3 nucleotides are TGTGCCAGCAGCTCGCAGGGAATGGGGACCCAGTACTTC. The encoded protein is CASSSQGMGTQYF.

This sequence joins TRBV20-1 and TRBJ1-1; weak D call: TRBD1 (6 bases). The germline CDR1 and CDR2 sequences are DFQATT and SNEGSKA (reference sequence). V gave up 2 bases and J gave up 11 bases, with 9 bases separating them. The CDR3 loop spans 10 amino acids. CDR3 bases: TGCAGTGCTAGATACAGGGTTGCTTTCTTT. This gives the protein CSARYRVAFF.

For the CDR3, the DNA is TGTGCCAGCAGCAAACTAGCTTCTATCACAGATACGCAGTATTTT. Encoded protein: CASSKLASITDTQYF. The chain is built from TRBV7-8 and TRBJ2-3; D possibly corresponds to TRBD2 (6 bases). Germline V CDR1 and CDR2: SGHVS, FQNEAQ. Trimming took off 5 bases at V and 2 bases at J, with 14 bases between the two ends. The length of the CDR3 is 15 residues.

This chain links TRBV12-3 or TRBV12-4 with TRBJ2-7; D is ambiguous. The V end lost 5 bases, the J end lost 5 bases, and 10 bases lay between the germline ends. The CDR3 is made up of 12 amino acids. The CDR3 DNA reads as TGTGCCAGCAGTGTCATGGGGAACGAGCAGTACTTC. Translated, it gives CASSVMGNEQYF.